The rows below give T cell receptor beta chains drawn from one sample of a study of shared clonotypes between healthy human individuals. TCRdb's table, derived via immunoSEQ multiplex PCR, lists solely in-frame clones and lacks some. Of 730,000 or so clones listed, approximately 75% were seen once; the top ten hold 1.8%. Specimen: memory CD4+ T cells sorted from blood. The receptors originated from a woman aged 25 to 39 in good health. CDR3s include the opening cysteine and the closing phenylalanine or tryptophan. D genes are given only for firm matches. Clone size is shown for a subset of rows, as once, few, many or a class of expanded clone.

V: TRBV7-6; J: TRBJ2-3; size: -; D: -; CDR3: CASSRDSSPDTQYF; DNA: TGTGCCAGCAGCCGGGACTCTTCCCCAGATACGCAGTATTTT
V: TRBV7-2; J: TRBJ2-1; size: once; D: TRBD1; CDR3: CASRDVRGRNEQFF; DNA: TGTGCCAGCAGAGACGTGAGGGGGCGCAATGAGCAGTTCTTC
V: TRBV2; J: TRBJ2-5; size: -; D: TRBD1; CDR3: CASTPPQGAFGETQYF; DNA: TGTGCCAGCACCCCCCCTCAGGGGGCGTTTGGAGAGACCCAGTACTTC
V: TRBV11-3; J: TRBJ2-3; size: -; D: TRBD1; CDR3: CASSTRQGADTQYF; DNA: TGTGCCAGCAGCACCAGACAGGGGGCAGATACGCAGTATTTT
V: TRBV10-2; J: TRBJ1-1; size: -; D: -; CDR3: CASSESRGGGTEAFF; DNA: TGCGCCAGCAGTGAGTCTAGGGGCGGCGGCACTGAAGCTTTCTTT
V: TRBV27; J: TRBJ2-2; size: -; D: -; CDR3: CASSRSYNSGELFF; DNA: TGTGCCAGCAGCCGTTCCTACAATTCCGGGGAGCTGTTTTTT
V: TRBV28; J: TRBJ2-7; size: -; D: TRBD2; CDR3: CASTSGSYEQYF; DNA: TGTGCCAGCACCAGCGGGAGTTACGAGCAGTACTTC
V: TRBV28; J: TRBJ1-2; size: -; D: -; CDR3: CASSLSPGNYGYTF; DNA: TGTGCCAGCAGTTTATCGCCGGGGAACTATGGCTACACCTTC
V: TRBV15; J: TRBJ1-5; size: many; D: TRBD1; CDR3: CATSRANRGRGNQPQHF; DNA: TGTGCCACCAGCAGAGCCAACAGGGGGCGAGGCAATCAGCCCCAGCATTTT
V: TRBV18; J: TRBJ1-5; size: few; D: -; CDR3: CASSGNSNQPQHF; DNA: TGTGCCAGCTCAGGAAATAGCAATCAGCCCCAGCATTTT
V: TRBV7-3; J: TRBJ2-3; size: few; D: TRBD1; CDR3: CASSLGQGAADTQYF; DNA: TGTGCCAGCAGCTTGGGGCAGGGGGCTGCGGATACGCAGTATTTT
V: TRBV19; J: TRBJ1-2; size: -; D: -; CDR3: CASNEEGGYTF; DNA: TGTGCCAGCAATGAGGAGGGTGGCTACACCTTC
V: TRBV28; J: TRBJ1-1; size: few; D: -; CDR3: CASSLYMAEAFF; DNA: TGTGCCAGCAGTTTATACATGGCTGAAGCTTTCTTT
V: TRBV7-8; J: TRBJ2-7; size: -; D: -; CDR3: CASVGVTYEQYF; DNA: TGTGCCAGCGTAGGCGTTACCTACGAGCAGTACTTC
V: TRBV27; J: TRBJ2-7; size: -; D: TRBD2; CDR3: CASRGAGGSDYEQYF; DNA: TGTGCCAGCAGAGGTGCGGGAGGGAGTGACTACGAGCAGTACTTC
V: TRBV27; J: TRBJ1-5; size: -; D: -; CDR3: CASSSRGNQPQHF; DNA: TGTGCCAGCAGTTCCCGGGGAAATCAGCCCCAGCATTTT
V: TRBV6-1; J: TRBJ2-7; size: -; D: -; CDR3: CASSEAHRGYEQYF; DNA: TGTGCCAGCAGTGAAGCCCACAGAGGCTACGAGCAGTACTTC